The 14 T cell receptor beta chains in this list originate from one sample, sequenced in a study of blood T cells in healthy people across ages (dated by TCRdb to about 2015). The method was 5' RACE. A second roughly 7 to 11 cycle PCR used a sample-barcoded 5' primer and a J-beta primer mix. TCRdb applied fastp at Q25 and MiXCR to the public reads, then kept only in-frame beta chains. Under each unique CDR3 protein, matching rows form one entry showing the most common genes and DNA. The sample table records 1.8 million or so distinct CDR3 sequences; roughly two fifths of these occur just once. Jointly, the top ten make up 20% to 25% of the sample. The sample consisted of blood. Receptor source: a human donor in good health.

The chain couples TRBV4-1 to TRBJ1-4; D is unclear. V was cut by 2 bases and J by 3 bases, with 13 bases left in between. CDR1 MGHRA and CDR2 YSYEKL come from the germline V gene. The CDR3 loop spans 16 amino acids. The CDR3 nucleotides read TGCGCCAGCAGCCAATCGAGGTTGAGGTCTAATGAAAAACTGTTTTTT. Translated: CASSQSRLRSNEKLFF.

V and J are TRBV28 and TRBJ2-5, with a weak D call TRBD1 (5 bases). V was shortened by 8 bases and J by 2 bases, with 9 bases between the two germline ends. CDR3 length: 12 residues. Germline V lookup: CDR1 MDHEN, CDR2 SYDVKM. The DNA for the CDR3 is TGTGCCAGCGGGGCGTCTCAAGAGACCCAGTACTTC. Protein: CASGASQETQYF.

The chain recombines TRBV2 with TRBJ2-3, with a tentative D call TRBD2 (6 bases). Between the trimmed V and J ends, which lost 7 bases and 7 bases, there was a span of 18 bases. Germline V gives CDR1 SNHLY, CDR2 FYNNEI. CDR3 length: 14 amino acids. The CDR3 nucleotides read TGTGCCAGCACAGCCAGCGGGCAAATAAATACGCAGTATTTT. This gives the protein CASTASGQINTQYF.

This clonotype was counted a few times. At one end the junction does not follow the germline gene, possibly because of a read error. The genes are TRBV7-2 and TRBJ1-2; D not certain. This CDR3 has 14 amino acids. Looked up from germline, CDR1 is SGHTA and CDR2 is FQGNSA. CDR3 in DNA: TGTGCCAGCAGCCCAGACGCCTTCAGCTATGGTTACACCTTC. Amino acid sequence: CASSPDAFSYGYTF.

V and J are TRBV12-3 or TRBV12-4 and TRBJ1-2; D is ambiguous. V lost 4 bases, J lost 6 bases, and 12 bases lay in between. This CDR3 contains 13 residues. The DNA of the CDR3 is TGTGCCAGCAGTTCCGGGAGAAGAGATGGCTACACCTTC. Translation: CASSSGRRDGYTF.

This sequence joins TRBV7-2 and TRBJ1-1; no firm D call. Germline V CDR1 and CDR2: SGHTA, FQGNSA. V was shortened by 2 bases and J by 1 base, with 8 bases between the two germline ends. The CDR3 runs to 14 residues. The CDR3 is CASSLLHGNTEAFF. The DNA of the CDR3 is TGTGCCAGCAGCTTACTCCACGGGAACACTGAAGCTTTCTTT.

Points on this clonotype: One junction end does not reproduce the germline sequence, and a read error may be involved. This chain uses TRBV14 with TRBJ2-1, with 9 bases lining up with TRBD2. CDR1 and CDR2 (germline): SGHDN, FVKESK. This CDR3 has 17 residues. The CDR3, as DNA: TGTGCCAGTAGCCAACTAAGCGGGGGGAATACCTACAATGAGCAGTTCTTC. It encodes CASSQLSGGNTYNEQFF.

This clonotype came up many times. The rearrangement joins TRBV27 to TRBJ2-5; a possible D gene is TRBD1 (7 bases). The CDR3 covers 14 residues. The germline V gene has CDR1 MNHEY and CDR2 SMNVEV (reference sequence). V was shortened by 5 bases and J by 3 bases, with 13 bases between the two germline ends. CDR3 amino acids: CASSITGEEETQYF. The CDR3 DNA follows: TGTGCCAGCAGTATTACAGGGGAGGAAGAGACCCAGTACTTC.

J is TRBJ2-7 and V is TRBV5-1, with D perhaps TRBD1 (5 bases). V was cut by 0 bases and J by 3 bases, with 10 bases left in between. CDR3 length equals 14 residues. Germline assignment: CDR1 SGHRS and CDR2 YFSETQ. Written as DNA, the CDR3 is TGCGCCAGCAGCTTGGGACAGACTTACTACGAGCAGTACTTC. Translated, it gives CASSLGQTYYEQYF.

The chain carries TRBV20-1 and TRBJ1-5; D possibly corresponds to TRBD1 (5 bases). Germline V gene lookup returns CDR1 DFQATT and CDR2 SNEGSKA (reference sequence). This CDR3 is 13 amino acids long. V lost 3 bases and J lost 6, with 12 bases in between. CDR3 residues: CSARKLGGQPQHF. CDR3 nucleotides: TGCAGTGCTAGGAAACTCGGGGGTCAGCCCCAGCATTTT.

The CDR3 loop is CASSVAGTPGVDTQYF. The CDR3 nucleotides are TGTGCCAGCAGCGTAGCCGGGACCCCCGGGGTAGATACGCAGTATTTT. The chain couples TRBV7-3 to TRBJ2-3; either TRBD1 or TRBD2 may fit D (5 bases each). CDR3 size: 16 residues. Per germline, CDR1 SGHTA and CDR2 FQGTGA. The V end lost 5 bases, the J end lost 5 bases, and 20 bases lay between the germline ends.

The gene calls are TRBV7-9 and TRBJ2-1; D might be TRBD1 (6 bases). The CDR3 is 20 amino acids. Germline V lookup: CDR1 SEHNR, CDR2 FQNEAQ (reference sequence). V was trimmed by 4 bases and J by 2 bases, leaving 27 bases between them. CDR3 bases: TGTGCCAGCAGCTCCGAACACAATGACGACAGGAGAGCCCCCTACAATGAGCAGTTCTTC. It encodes CASSSEHNDDRRAPYNEQFF.

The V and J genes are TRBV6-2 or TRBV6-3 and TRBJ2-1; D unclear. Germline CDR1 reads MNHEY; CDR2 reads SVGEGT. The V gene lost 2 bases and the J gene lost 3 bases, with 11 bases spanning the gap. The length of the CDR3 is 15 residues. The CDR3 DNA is TGTGCCAGCAGTTACATACTAATTGTCTACAATGAGCAGTTCTTC. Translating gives CASSYILIVYNEQFF.

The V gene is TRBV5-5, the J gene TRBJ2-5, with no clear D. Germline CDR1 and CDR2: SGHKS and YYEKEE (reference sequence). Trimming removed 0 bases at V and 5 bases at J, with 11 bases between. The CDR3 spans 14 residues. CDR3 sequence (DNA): TGTGCCAGCAGCTTGGGACATGGCCTTGAGACCCAGTACTTC. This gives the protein CASSLGHGLETQYF.